These T cell receptor beta chains were read from a single sample in a study of human T cells and chemical hapten exposure. MiXCR was run by TCRdb on the RACE reads, yielding one entry per CDR3 protein. The sample lists approximately 340,000 distinct CDR3 sequences; around 6.9% were seen once. The material sequenced was whole blood, taken in connection with sensitization to the hapten diphenylcyclopropenone (DPC). The receptor set was obtained from a woman younger than 30 with alopecia areata. Some clones in this sample may be carry-over from other donors' samples. The CDR3 runs from the conserved cysteine through the conserved F or W. A D gene is named only where the DNA matches it firmly. For some rows the clone size is stated as once, few or many, or as a class when expanded; others skip it.

J,V,length,size,D,CDR3,DNA
TRBJ2-3,TRBV6-5,16,few,TRBD2,CASSKTSGGAGNTQYF,TGTGCCAGCAGCAAGACTAGCGGGGGGGCCGGGAATACGCAGTATTTT
TRBJ1-1,TRBV20-1,14,-,-,CSARDPPKAAEAFF,TGCAGTGCTAGAGATCCCCCTAAGGCGGCTGAAGCTTTCTTT
TRBJ1-2,TRBV4-1,19,many,TRBD1,CASSLQSEFGTGLFYGYTF,TGCGCCAGCAGCCTACAATCTGAATTTGGGACAGGACTCTTCTATGGCTACACCTTC
TRBJ1-1,TRBV3-1,14,many,TRBD1,CASSPWTGETEAFF,TGTGCCAGCAGCCCTTGGACAGGGGAGACTGAAGCTTTCTTT
TRBJ2-1,TRBV12-3/TRBV12-4,11,many,-,CASRWENEQFF,TGTGCCAGCAGGTGGGAGAATGAGCAGTTCTTC
TRBJ2-3,TRBV27,18,many,TRBD2,CASSSRLAGDWGTDTQYF,TGTGCCAGCAGTTCTCGACTAGCGGGGGATTGGGGCACAGATACGCAGTATTTT
TRBJ2-5,TRBV29-1,13,-,-,CSATASFKETQYF,TGCAGCGCAACAGCGAGTTTTAAAGAGACCCAGTACTTC
TRBJ2-5,TRBV28,15,many,TRBD2,CASSLEPSGEETQYF,TGTGCCAGCAGTTTAGAACCTAGCGGAGAAGAGACCCAGTACTTC
TRBJ2-3,TRBV7-2,15,few,-,CASSLSQAGWSLGYF,TGTGCCAGCAGCTTATCACAGGCGGGGTGGTCTTTGGGGTATTTT
TRBJ2-7,TRBV28,12,-,-,CASRREGYEQYF,TGTGCCAGCAGACGAGAGGGCTACGAGCAGTACTTC
TRBJ2-5,TRBV28,13,many,-,CASSVGLSETQYF,TGTGCCAGCAGTGTCGGACTATCAGAGACCCAGTACTTC
TRBJ2-3,TRBV7-2,14,many,-,CASSLGLEVDTQYF,TGTGCCAGCAGCTTAGGGCTAGAGGTGGATACGCAGTATTTT
TRBJ2-5,TRBV11-2,16,many,TRBD2,CASSATSGAHQETQYF,TGTGCCAGCAGCGCGACTAGCGGGGCACACCAAGAGACCCAGTACTTC
TRBJ2-7,TRBV3-1,15,many,TRBD2,CASRPTSGASYEQYF,TGTGCCAGCAGACCGACTAGCGGGGCGTCCTACGAGCAGTACTTC
TRBJ1-3,TRBV29-1,12,few,-,CSVERSPNTIYF,TGCAGCGTTGAGAGGAGTCCGAACACCATATATTTT
TRBJ2-1,TRBV15,16,-,-,CATSRGRRGFSNEQFF,TGTGCCACCAGCAGAGGTAGAAGGGGGTTCAGCAATGAGCAGTTCTTC
TRBJ2-6,TRBV28,15,many,-,CASSLTGTGANVLTF,TGTGCCAGCAGTTTAACAGGGACTGGGGCCAACGTCCTGACTTTC
TRBJ2-4,TRBV24-1,14,-,-,CATSDLQSASIQYF,TGTGCCACCAGTGATTTGCAGTCAGCGTCTATTCAGTACTTC
TRBJ1-3,TRBV5-1,14,-,-,CASSPRGRRNTIYF,TGCGCCAGCTCACCTAGGGGACGGCGAAACACCATATATTTT
TRBJ1-2,TRBV7-8,15,-,-,CASSLSGTKFYGYTF,TGTGCCAGCAGCTTAAGCGGGACGAAATTCTATGGCTACACCTTC
TRBJ2-7,TRBV20-1,10,few,-,CSARLHEQYF,TGCAGTGCTAGATTACACGAGCAGTACTTC
TRBJ2-7,TRBV4-2,13,few,-,CASSQDLTHEQYF,TGTGCCAGCAGCCAAGATCTAACCCACGAGCAGTACTTC
TRBJ2-7,TRBV5-1,15,few,-,CASSLGDRQTYEQYF,TGCGCCAGCAGTCTAGGAGACAGGCAAACCTACGAGCAGTACTTC
TRBJ2-5,TRBV7-9,13,many,-,CASSLRGEETQYF,TGTGCCAGCAGCTTAAGAGGGGAAGAGACCCAGTACTTC
TRBJ2-5,TRBV7-2,17,few,-,CASSPQVRVSGQETQYF,TGTGCCAGCAGCCCACAAGTGCGGGTTAGCGGCCAAGAGACCCAGTACTTC
TRBJ2-3,TRBV5-4,15,many,-,CASSSRAGPTDTQYF,TGTGCCAGCAGCTCCCGAGCGGGCCCTACAGATACGCAGTATTTT
TRBJ2-3,TRBV5-1,14,many,-,CASSWDSSTDTQYF,TGCGCCAGCAGCTGGGACTCTAGCACAGATACGCAGTATTTT
TRBJ2-7,TRBV7-3,13,-,-,CASSFQDLTEQYF,TGTGCCAGCAGCTTCCAGGATCTTACGGAGCAGTACTTC
TRBJ1-4,TRBV18,17,-,-,CASSLYDVGATNEKLFF,TGTGCCAGCTCACTGTACGACGTGGGGGCAACTAATGAAAAACTGTTTTTT
TRBJ1-1,TRBV29-1,15,-,-,CSVEGPGTGIPEAFF,TGCAGCGTTGAAGGTCCGGGGACGGGGATACCTGAAGCTTTCTTT
TRBJ1-2,TRBV7-9,14,few,TRBD1,CASSAGQYNYGYTF,TGTGCCAGCAGCGCGGGACAGTATAACTATGGCTACACCTTC
TRBJ2-6,TRBV5-1,14,few,-,CASDPGSGANVLTF,TGCGCCAGTGATCCCGGCTCTGGGGCCAACGTCCTGACTTTC
TRBJ2-5,TRBV4-2,16,many,TRBD2,CASSQEYRGGQETQYF,TGTGCCAGCAGCCAAGAATACCGGGGGGGCCAAGAGACCCAGTACTTC
TRBJ2-3,TRBV4-2,16,-,TRBD2,CASSQASGGAWDTQYF,TGTGCCAGCAGCCAGGCTAGCGGGGGGGCTTGGGATACGCAGTATTTT
TRBJ1-2,TRBV7-9,13,few,-,CASSPNGGVGYTF,TGTGCCAGCAGCCCAAACGGGGGAGTCGGCTACACCTTC
TRBJ1-5,TRBV28,10,-,-,CAGGNQPQHF,TGTGCCGGAGGGAATCAGCCCCAGCATTTT
TRBJ1-1,TRBV18,15,many,TRBD1,CASSPPKGANTEAFF,TGTGCCAGCTCACCACCGAAGGGGGCGAACACTGAAGCTTTCTTT
TRBJ2-7,TRBV7-2,12,many,TRBD1,CASSSYRGEQYF,TGTGCCAGCAGCTCCTACAGGGGCGAGCAGTACTTC
TRBJ2-5,TRBV5-6,18,few,TRBD1,CASSLAPPGRGNKETQYF,TGTGCCAGCAGTTTGGCTCCTCCCGGCAGGGGGAATAAAGAGACCCAGTACTTC
TRBJ1-1,TRBV7-2,14,-,TRBD1,CASSPWTGLSEAFF,TGTGCCAGCAGCCCGTGGACAGGGCTGAGTGAAGCTTTCTTT
TRBJ2-3,TRBV7-2,13,many,-,CASRGPGTDTQYF,TGTGCCAGCAGGGGGCCGGGGACAGATACGCAGTATTTT
TRBJ1-2,TRBV27,15,-,TRBD1,CASGLLDRANYGYTF,TGTGCCAGCGGGTTATTGGACAGGGCCAACTATGGCTACACCTTC
TRBJ2-1,TRBV5-4,15,few,TRBD2,CASSPGGYSYNEQFF,TGTGCCAGCAGCCCCGGGGGGTACTCCTACAATGAGCAGTTCTTC
TRBJ1-1,TRBV12-5,12,-,-,CASALILTEAFF,TGTGCTAGTGCCCTCATATTGACTGAAGCTTTCTTT
TRBJ2-5,TRBV5-1,14,-,-,CASSAGTNQETQYF,TGCGCCAGCAGCGCAGGGACAAACCAAGAGACCCAGTACTTC
TRBJ2-5,TRBV12-3/TRBV12-4,13,few,-,CASSLWGQETQYF,TGTGCCAGCAGTTTATGGGGGCAAGAGACCCAGTACTTC
TRBJ2-7,TRBV28,14,many,-,CASIGGTVAYEQYF,TGTGCCAGCATCGGAGGGACAGTCGCCTACGAGCAGTACTTC
TRBJ2-3,TRBV9,16,few,TRBD2,CASSIRLAGGTDTQYF,TGTGCCAGCAGCATTCGACTAGCGGGGGGCACAGATACGCAGTATTTT